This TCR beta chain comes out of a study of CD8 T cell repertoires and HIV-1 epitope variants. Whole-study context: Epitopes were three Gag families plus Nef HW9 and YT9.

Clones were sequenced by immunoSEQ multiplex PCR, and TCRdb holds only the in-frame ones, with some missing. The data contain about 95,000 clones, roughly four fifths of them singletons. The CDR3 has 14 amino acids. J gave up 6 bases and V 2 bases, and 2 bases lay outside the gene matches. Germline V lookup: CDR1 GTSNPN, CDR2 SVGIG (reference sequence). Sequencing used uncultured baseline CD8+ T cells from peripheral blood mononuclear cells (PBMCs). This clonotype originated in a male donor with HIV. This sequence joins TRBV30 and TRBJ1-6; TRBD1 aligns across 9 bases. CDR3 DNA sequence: TGTGCCTGGAGTACGGGACAGGGTAATTCACCCCTCCACTTT. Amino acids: CAWSTGQGNSPLHF.